Listed below are T cell receptor beta chains from one sample, sequenced in a study of T-cell reconstitution after alpha-beta-depleted transplantation in children. Each CDR3 protein is one row after TCRdb ran MiXCR on the PCR reads. The table lists hundreds of thousands of distinct CDR3 sequences, about 14% of them singletons. The source was PBMCs, collected from the stem cell graft. These receptors were taken from a human donor who donated a stem cell graft to a child with Fanconi anemia. Both conserved end residues are part of each CDR3. Fields, in order: J gene, D gene, clone size, CDR3 length, V gene, CDR3 DNA, CDR3 protein. D genes are given only for firm matches. Expanded clones are given a class, and other clones once, few, many or no size at all.

j_call: TRBJ2-1
d_call: .
clone_size: few
cdr3_length: 12
v_call: TRBV29-1
cdr3_nt: TGCAGCGTACAGGGATTGGGGGCTGAGCAGTTCTTC
cdr3_aa: CSVQGLGAEQFF

j_call: TRBJ1-4
d_call: TRBD1
clone_size: .
cdr3_length: 14
v_call: TRBV2
cdr3_nt: TGTGCCAGCACCGGAGTCTGGGACAGTGAAAAACTGTTTTTT
cdr3_aa: CASTGVWDSEKLFF

j_call: TRBJ2-1
d_call: TRBD2
clone_size: .
cdr3_length: 14
v_call: TRBV20-1
cdr3_nt: TGCAGTGCTAGGAAGGTAGCGGGGACGGTGGAGCAGTTCTTC
cdr3_aa: CSARKVAGTVEQFF

j_call: TRBJ1-2
d_call: .
clone_size: many
cdr3_length: 12
v_call: TRBV2
cdr3_nt: TGTGCCAGCAGTGAAGGGATCTATGGCTACACCTTC
cdr3_aa: CASSEGIYGYTF

j_call: TRBJ2-1
d_call: TRBD2
clone_size: many
cdr3_length: 15
v_call: TRBV3-1
cdr3_nt: TGTGCCAGCAGCCAACAACGGGGGGGATACAATGAGCAGTTCTTC
cdr3_aa: CASSQQRGGYNEQFF

j_call: TRBJ1-1
d_call: .
clone_size: few
cdr3_length: 15
v_call: TRBV5-1
cdr3_nt: TGCGCCAGCAGCTTGGGCCAGGGGCTGGTTACTGAAGCTTTCTTT
cdr3_aa: CASSLGQGLVTEAFF

j_call: TRBJ2-1
d_call: TRBD1
clone_size: few
cdr3_length: 16
v_call: TRBV10-3
cdr3_nt: TGTGCCATCAGTCGACAGGGATCCAGCTCCTACAATGAGCAGTTCTTC
cdr3_aa: CAISRQGSSSYNEQFF

j_call: TRBJ2-1
d_call: .
clone_size: .
cdr3_length: 12
v_call: TRBV3-1
cdr3_nt: TGTGCCAGCAGCCAAGCCCCGAATGAGCAGTTCTTC
cdr3_aa: CASSQAPNEQFF

j_call: TRBJ2-5
d_call: TRBD1
clone_size: .
cdr3_length: 14
v_call: TRBV18
cdr3_nt: TGTGCCAGCTCACAGAACAGGGGAGAAGAGACCCAGTACTTC
cdr3_aa: CASSQNRGEETQYF

j_call: TRBJ2-5
d_call: TRBD1
clone_size: few
cdr3_length: 16
v_call: TRBV7-6
cdr3_nt: TGTGCCAGCAGCTTAATGACAGGGAACGTACAAGAGACCCAGTACTTC
cdr3_aa: CASSLMTGNVQETQYF

j_call: TRBJ2-4
d_call: .
clone_size: many
cdr3_length: 14
v_call: TRBV3-1
cdr3_nt: TGTGCCAGCAGCCTTACAGGGGCCAAAAACATTCAGTACTTC
cdr3_aa: CASSLTGAKNIQYF

j_call: TRBJ2-5
d_call: TRBD2
clone_size: few
cdr3_length: 14
v_call: TRBV6-2/TRBV6-3
cdr3_nt: TGTGCCAGCAGTCCGGGGGGGCCGGTCGAGACCCAGTACTTC
cdr3_aa: CASSPGGPVETQYF

j_call: TRBJ1-2
d_call: .
clone_size: many
cdr3_length: 13
v_call: TRBV29-1
cdr3_nt: TGCAGCGGTGGGACCCAAAGAGACTATGGCTACACCTTC
cdr3_aa: CSGGTQRDYGYTF

j_call: TRBJ1-4
d_call: TRBD1
clone_size: few
cdr3_length: 15
v_call: TRBV7-6
cdr3_nt: TGTGCCAGCAGCCAATCCGGGACAGGGGGTGAAAAACTGTTTTTT
cdr3_aa: CASSQSGTGGEKLFF

j_call: TRBJ2-3
d_call: TRBD1
clone_size: many
cdr3_length: 16
v_call: TRBV20-1
cdr3_nt: TGCAGTGCTGCGACCCTACAGGGGGCGAGGACAGATACGCAGTATTTT
cdr3_aa: CSAATLQGARTDTQYF

j_call: TRBJ1-2
d_call: .
clone_size: .
cdr3_length: 16
v_call: TRBV29-1
cdr3_nt: TGCAGCGTTGAAGATTCCCCGGCTGAGGGTAGATATGGCTACACCTTC
cdr3_aa: CSVEDSPAEGRYGYTF

j_call: TRBJ1-6
d_call: .
clone_size: many
cdr3_length: 14
v_call: TRBV6-4
cdr3_nt: TGTGCCAGCAGTGCGACACCCTATAATTCACCCCTCCACTTT
cdr3_aa: CASSATPYNSPLHF

j_call: TRBJ1-1
d_call: TRBD1
clone_size: .
cdr3_length: 16
v_call: TRBV12-3/TRBV12-4
cdr3_nt: TGTGCCAGCAGTCCGGGACAGGGGATCGAGAACACTGAAGCTTTCTTT
cdr3_aa: CASSPGQGIENTEAFF

j_call: TRBJ2-1
d_call: .
clone_size: many
cdr3_length: 16
v_call: TRBV7-2
cdr3_nt: TGTGCCAGCAGCTTAGCGCAGGCAGCCGGACACAATGAGCAGTTCTTC
cdr3_aa: CASSLAQAAGHNEQFF

j_call: TRBJ1-5
d_call: .
clone_size: few
cdr3_length: 13
v_call: TRBV4-2
cdr3_nt: TGTGCCAGCGCGTTAGGGGTTAATCAGCCCCAGCATTTT
cdr3_aa: CASALGVNQPQHF

j_call: TRBJ2-2
d_call: .
clone_size: few
cdr3_length: 18
v_call: TRBV11-2
cdr3_nt: TGTGCCAGCAGCTTAGATAATCGAGGTACCGCGAACACCGGGGAGCTGTTTTTT
cdr3_aa: CASSLDNRGTANTGELFF

j_call: TRBJ1-5
d_call: TRBD1
clone_size: .
cdr3_length: 13
v_call: TRBV29-1
cdr3_nt: TGCAGCGTTGCGGACAGGGTAAATCAGCCCCAGCATTTT
cdr3_aa: CSVADRVNQPQHF

j_call: TRBJ1-2
d_call: .
clone_size: many
cdr3_length: 12
v_call: TRBV11-2
cdr3_nt: TGTGCCAGCAGTTTAGGGGCCTATGGCTACACCTTC
cdr3_aa: CASSLGAYGYTF

j_call: TRBJ1-1
d_call: .
clone_size: many
cdr3_length: 16
v_call: TRBV12-3/TRBV12-4
cdr3_nt: TGTGCCAGCAGTCTCTTTGTTGGGGGGAGGAACACTGAAGCTTTCTTT
cdr3_aa: CASSLFVGGRNTEAFF

j_call: TRBJ1-1
d_call: TRBD1
clone_size: few
cdr3_length: 15
v_call: TRBV4-3
cdr3_nt: TGCGCCAGCAGGCTTGACAGGGGGGTCGACACTGAAGCTTTCTTT
cdr3_aa: CASRLDRGVDTEAFF

j_call: TRBJ2-6
d_call: .
clone_size: .
cdr3_length: 22
v_call: TRBV4-1
cdr3_nt: TGCGCCAGCAGCCAACCCCTGGGGGATGAGGGGCGATTCAGCTCTGGGGCCAACGTCCTGACTTTC
cdr3_aa: CASSQPLGDEGRFSSGANVLTF

j_call: TRBJ2-1
d_call: .
clone_size: few
cdr3_length: 16
v_call: TRBV5-5
cdr3_nt: TGTGCCAGCAGCTTGGAAGGCTGGAGCTCCTACAATGAGCAGTTCTTC
cdr3_aa: CASSLEGWSSYNEQFF

j_call: TRBJ1-1
d_call: .
clone_size: many
cdr3_length: 12
v_call: TRBV11-2
cdr3_nt: TGTGCCAGCAGCTTAGATGCTGACCGAGCTTTCTTT
cdr3_aa: CASSLDADRAFF

j_call: TRBJ1-1
d_call: .
clone_size: few
cdr3_length: 11
v_call: TRBV29-1
cdr3_nt: TGCAGCGTTGACAGGACGGCTGAAGCTTTCTTT
cdr3_aa: CSVDRTAEAFF

j_call: TRBJ1-1
d_call: .
clone_size: .
cdr3_length: 13
v_call: TRBV30
cdr3_nt: TGTGCCTGGAGTGCCACAGGTAACACTGAAGCTTTCTTT
cdr3_aa: CAWSATGNTEAFF

j_call: TRBJ2-1
d_call: .
clone_size: .
cdr3_length: 15
v_call: TRBV27
cdr3_nt: TGTGCCAGCAGTTTATACGGGGTCTTTTACAATGAGCAGTTCTTC
cdr3_aa: CASSLYGVFYNEQFF

j_call: TRBJ2-3
d_call: TRBD1
clone_size: many
cdr3_length: 14
v_call: TRBV29-1
cdr3_nt: TGCAGCGGCACCGGGACAGCGGGCACAGATACGCAGTATTTT
cdr3_aa: CSGTGTAGTDTQYF

j_call: TRBJ2-5
d_call: .
clone_size: .
cdr3_length: 14
v_call: TRBV29-1
cdr3_nt: TGCAGCGTTGAAAGTCCGGGACTCCAAGAGACCCAGTACTTC
cdr3_aa: CSVESPGLQETQYF

j_call: TRBJ1-2
d_call: .
clone_size: .
cdr3_length: 13
v_call: TRBV7-9
cdr3_nt: TGTGCCAGCAGCTTCCCAACGGGAGGGGAAACCACCTTC
cdr3_aa: CASSFPTGGETTF

j_call: TRBJ1-6
d_call: .
clone_size: few
cdr3_length: 12
v_call: TRBV10-2
cdr3_nt: TGCGCCAGCAGAGACCAAAATTCACCCCTCCACTTT
cdr3_aa: CASRDQNSPLHF

j_call: TRBJ1-1
d_call: .
clone_size: .
cdr3_length: 15
v_call: TRBV15
cdr3_nt: TGTGCCACCAGCAGAGATTATAAGGACAAGACTGAAGCTTTCTTT
cdr3_aa: CATSRDYKDKTEAFF

j_call: TRBJ1-1
d_call: .
clone_size: many
cdr3_length: 14
v_call: TRBV20-1
cdr3_nt: TGCAGTGCTGCCCAGGGCAGCACCTACACTGAAGCTTTCTTT
cdr3_aa: CSAAQGSTYTEAFF

j_call: TRBJ1-5
d_call: .
clone_size: few
cdr3_length: 14
v_call: TRBV2
cdr3_nt: TGTGCCAGCAGTGAACAGGGAGTAAATCAGCCCCAGCATTTT
cdr3_aa: CASSEQGVNQPQHF

j_call: TRBJ2-2
d_call: .
clone_size: many
cdr3_length: 11
v_call: TRBV6-2/TRBV6-3
cdr3_nt: TGTGCCACCAAATACACCGGGGAGCTGTTTTTT
cdr3_aa: CATKYTGELFF

j_call: TRBJ2-5
d_call: TRBD2
clone_size: once
cdr3_length: 14
v_call: TRBV12-3/TRBV12-4
cdr3_nt: TGTGCCAGCAGATATAGCGGGGGGGCAGAGACCCAGTACTTC
cdr3_aa: CASRYSGGAETQYF

j_call: TRBJ2-1
d_call: TRBD2
clone_size: many
cdr3_length: 14
v_call: TRBV5-1
cdr3_nt: TGCGCCAGCGCCGCGGCGGGGGATTACAATGAGCAGTTCTTC
cdr3_aa: CASAAAGDYNEQFF

j_call: TRBJ2-3
d_call: .
clone_size: few
cdr3_length: 17
v_call: TRBV6-5
cdr3_nt: TGTGCCAGCAGTTCCCCGGGGGATCCAACAGCCCCAGATACGCAGTATTTT
cdr3_aa: CASSSPGDPTAPDTQYF

j_call: TRBJ2-2
d_call: TRBD2
clone_size: many
cdr3_length: 13
v_call: TRBV29-1
cdr3_nt: TGCAGCGCTGAGCGGGGGCGAACCGGGGAGCTGTTTTTT
cdr3_aa: CSAERGRTGELFF

j_call: TRBJ2-1
d_call: .
clone_size: few
cdr3_length: 14
v_call: TRBV20-1
cdr3_nt: TGCAGTGCTAGATGGGACTCAGGGGGCAATGAGCAGTTCTTC
cdr3_aa: CSARWDSGGNEQFF

j_call: TRBJ1-1
d_call: .
clone_size: .
cdr3_length: 16
v_call: TRBV6-1
cdr3_nt: TGTGCCAGCACCTCCTTCCCGGAAACCTTGAACACTGAAGCTTTCTTT
cdr3_aa: CASTSFPETLNTEAFF

j_call: TRBJ1-1
d_call: .
clone_size: many
cdr3_length: 13
v_call: TRBV27
cdr3_nt: TGTGCCTCTCAACCGGGGCTCGGCACTGAAGCTTTCTTT
cdr3_aa: CASQPGLGTEAFF

j_call: TRBJ1-5
d_call: .
clone_size: .
cdr3_length: 15
v_call: TRBV27
cdr3_nt: TGTGCCAGCAGTTTATCTACGGGGAGAGATCAGCCCCAGCATTTT
cdr3_aa: CASSLSTGRDQPQHF

j_call: TRBJ2-7
d_call: .
clone_size: .
cdr3_length: 15
v_call: TRBV9
cdr3_nt: TGTGCCAGCAGCGTAGACGGTGGGGAGGTCTACGAGCAGTACTTC
cdr3_aa: CASSVDGGEVYEQYF

j_call: TRBJ2-1
d_call: TRBD2
clone_size: .
cdr3_length: 16
v_call: TRBV30
cdr3_nt: TGTGCCGTAACACTAGCGGGGGGGAGGTCCTACAATGAGCAGTTCTTC
cdr3_aa: CAVTLAGGRSYNEQFF

j_call: TRBJ2-5
d_call: TRBD2
clone_size: few
cdr3_length: 12
v_call: TRBV5-1
cdr3_nt: TGCGCCAGCAGCTTGGACCGCGGGGGGCAGTACTTC
cdr3_aa: CASSLDRGGQYF